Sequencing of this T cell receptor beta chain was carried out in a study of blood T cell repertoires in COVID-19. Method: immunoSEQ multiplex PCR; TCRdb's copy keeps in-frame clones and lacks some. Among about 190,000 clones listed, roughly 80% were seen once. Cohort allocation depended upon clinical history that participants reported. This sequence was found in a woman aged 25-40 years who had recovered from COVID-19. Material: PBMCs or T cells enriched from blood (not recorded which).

The CDR3 here is CASTTGNEQFF. The CDR3 nucleotides read TGTGCCAGCACAACAGGGAATGAGCAGTTCTTC. The chain combines TRBV27 with TRBJ2-1; perhaps TRBD1 as D (6 bases). The germline V gene encodes CDR1 MNHEY and CDR2 SMNVEV (reference sequence). This CDR3 is built from 11 residues. Deletions cut 7 bases from V and 7 bases from J, with 8 bases between.